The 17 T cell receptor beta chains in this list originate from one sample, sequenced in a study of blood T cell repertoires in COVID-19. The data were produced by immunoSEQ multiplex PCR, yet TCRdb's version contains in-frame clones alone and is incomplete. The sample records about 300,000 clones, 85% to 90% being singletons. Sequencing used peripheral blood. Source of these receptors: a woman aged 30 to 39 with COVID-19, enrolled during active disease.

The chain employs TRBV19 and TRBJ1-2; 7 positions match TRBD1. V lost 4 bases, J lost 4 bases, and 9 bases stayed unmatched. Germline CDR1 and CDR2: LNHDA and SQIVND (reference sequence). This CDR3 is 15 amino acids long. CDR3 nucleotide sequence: TGTGCCAGTAGTACCACAGGGGCGACCATCTATGGCTACACCTTC. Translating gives CASSTTGATIYGYTF.

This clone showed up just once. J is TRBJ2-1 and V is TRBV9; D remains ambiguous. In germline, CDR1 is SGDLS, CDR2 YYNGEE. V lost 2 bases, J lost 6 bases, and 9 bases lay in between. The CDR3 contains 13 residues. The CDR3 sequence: CASSVFSGNEQFF. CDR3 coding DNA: TGTGCCAGCAGCGTTTTTTCGGGCAATGAGCAGTTCTTC.

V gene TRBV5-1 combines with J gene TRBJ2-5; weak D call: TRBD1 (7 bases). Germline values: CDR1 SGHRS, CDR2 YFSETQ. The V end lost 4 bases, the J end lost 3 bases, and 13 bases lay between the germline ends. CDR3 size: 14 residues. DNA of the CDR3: TGCGCCAGCAGCGGAGGGACAGCGGAAGAGACCCAGTACTTC. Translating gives CASSGGTAEETQYF.

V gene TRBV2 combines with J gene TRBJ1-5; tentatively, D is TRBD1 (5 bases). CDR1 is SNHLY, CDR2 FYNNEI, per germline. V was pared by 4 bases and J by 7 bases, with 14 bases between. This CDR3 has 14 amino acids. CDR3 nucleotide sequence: TGTGCCAGCAGTGCCAGGGAGGGCGGACAGCCCCAGCATTTT. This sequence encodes CASSAREGGQPQHF.

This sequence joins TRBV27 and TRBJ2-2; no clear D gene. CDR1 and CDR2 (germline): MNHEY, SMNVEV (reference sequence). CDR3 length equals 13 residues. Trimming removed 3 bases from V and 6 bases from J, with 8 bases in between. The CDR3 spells CASSFYTPGELFF. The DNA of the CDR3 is TGTGCCAGCAGTTTCTATACCCCCGGGGAGCTGTTTTTT.

CDR3 nucleotide sequence: TGTGCCAGCAGCGCAGGGGGAGAAGAGACCCAGTACTTC. This encodes CASSAGGEETQYF. The V call is TRBV6-5, the J call TRBJ2-5, with 7 nucleotides matching TRBD1. Germline V gene lookup returns CDR1 MNHEY and CDR2 SVGAGI. The CDR3 covers 13 residues. The V gene end was trimmed by 6 bases and the J gene end by 3 bases; junction bases not matched to a gene: 4.

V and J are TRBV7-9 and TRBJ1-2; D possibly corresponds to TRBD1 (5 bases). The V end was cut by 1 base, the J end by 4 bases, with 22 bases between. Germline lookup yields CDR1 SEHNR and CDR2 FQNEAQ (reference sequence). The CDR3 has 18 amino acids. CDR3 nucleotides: TGTGCCAGCAGCTTAGTCGACCCTCCTATCGGGCAGGGCTATGGCTACACCTTC. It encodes CASSLVDPPIGQGYGYTF.

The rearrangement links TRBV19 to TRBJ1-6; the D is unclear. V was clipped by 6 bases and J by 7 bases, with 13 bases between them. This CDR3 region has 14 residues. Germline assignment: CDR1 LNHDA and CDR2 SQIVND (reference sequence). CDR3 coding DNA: TGTGCCAGTAGGACTCTCCTTGACAATTCACCCCTCCACTTT. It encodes CASRTLLDNSPLHF.

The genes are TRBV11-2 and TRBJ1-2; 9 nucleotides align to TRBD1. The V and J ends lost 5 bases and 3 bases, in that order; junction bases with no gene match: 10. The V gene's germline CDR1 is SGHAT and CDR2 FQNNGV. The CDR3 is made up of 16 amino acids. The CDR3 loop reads CASSPGQGQGDYGYTF. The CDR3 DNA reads TGTGCCAGCAGCCCGGGACAGGGCCAGGGGGACTATGGCTACACCTTC.

CDR3 nucleotide sequence: TGCGCCAGCAGCCCGGGGGTAACTAATGAAAAACTGTTTTTT. It encodes CASSPGVTNEKLFF. V is TRBV4-1 and J is TRBJ1-4; tentatively, D is TRBD1 (5 bases). The CDR3 spans 14 residues. In germline, CDR1 is MGHRA, CDR2 YSYEKL. Between the trimmed V and J ends, which lost 4 bases and 1 base, there was a span of 7 bases.

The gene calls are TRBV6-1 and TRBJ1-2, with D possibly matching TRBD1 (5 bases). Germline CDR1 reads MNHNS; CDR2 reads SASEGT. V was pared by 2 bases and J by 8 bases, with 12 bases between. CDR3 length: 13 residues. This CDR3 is CASSERTGLGYTF. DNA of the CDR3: TGTGCCAGCAGTGAAAGAACAGGACTAGGCTACACCTTC.

CDR3 in DNA: TGTGCCTGGAGTGTCCCTCGAGGGGGGGGATCTGGCTACACCTTC. It yields the protein CAWSVPRGGGSGYTF. The V gene is TRBV30, the J gene TRBJ1-2; D is possibly TRBD1 (6 bases). Germline values: CDR1 GTSNPN, CDR2 SVGIG (reference sequence). This CDR3 contains 15 residues. Trimming took off 0 bases at V and 7 bases at J, with 18 bases between the two ends.

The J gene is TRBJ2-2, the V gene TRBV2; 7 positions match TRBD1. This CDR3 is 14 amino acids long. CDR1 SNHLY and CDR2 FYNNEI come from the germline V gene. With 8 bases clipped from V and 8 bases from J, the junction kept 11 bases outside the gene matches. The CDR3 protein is CASLKTGASGELFF. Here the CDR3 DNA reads TGTGCCAGCCTTAAAACAGGGGCGAGTGGGGAGCTGTTTTTT.

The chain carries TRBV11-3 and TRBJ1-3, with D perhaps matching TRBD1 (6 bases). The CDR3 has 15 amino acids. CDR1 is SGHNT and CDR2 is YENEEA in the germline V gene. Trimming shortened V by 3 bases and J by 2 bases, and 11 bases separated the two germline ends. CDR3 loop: CASSLVRGAGNTIYF. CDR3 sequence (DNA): TGTGCCAGCAGCTTGGTCAGGGGAGCTGGAAACACCATATATTTT.

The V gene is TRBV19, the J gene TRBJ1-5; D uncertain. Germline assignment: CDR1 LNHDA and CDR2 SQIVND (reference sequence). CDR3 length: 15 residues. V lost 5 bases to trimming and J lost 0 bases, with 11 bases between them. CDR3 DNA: TGTGCCAGTAGTTTCGCGGGGTATAGCAATCAGCCCCAGCATTTT. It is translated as CASSFAGYSNQPQHF.

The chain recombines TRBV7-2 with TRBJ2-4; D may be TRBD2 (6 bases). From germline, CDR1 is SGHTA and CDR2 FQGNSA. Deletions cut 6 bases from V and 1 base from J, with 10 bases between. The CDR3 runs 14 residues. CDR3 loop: CASRVGGAKNIQYF. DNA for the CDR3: TGTGCCAGCAGAGTTGGGGGGGCCAAAAACATTCAGTACTTC.

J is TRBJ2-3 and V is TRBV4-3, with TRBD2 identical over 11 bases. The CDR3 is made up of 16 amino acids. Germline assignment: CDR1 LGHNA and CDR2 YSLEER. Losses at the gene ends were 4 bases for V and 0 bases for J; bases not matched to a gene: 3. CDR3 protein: CASSRRTSGSTDTQYF. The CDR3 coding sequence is TGCGCCAGCAGCCGCAGGACTAGCGGGAGCACAGATACGCAGTATTTT.